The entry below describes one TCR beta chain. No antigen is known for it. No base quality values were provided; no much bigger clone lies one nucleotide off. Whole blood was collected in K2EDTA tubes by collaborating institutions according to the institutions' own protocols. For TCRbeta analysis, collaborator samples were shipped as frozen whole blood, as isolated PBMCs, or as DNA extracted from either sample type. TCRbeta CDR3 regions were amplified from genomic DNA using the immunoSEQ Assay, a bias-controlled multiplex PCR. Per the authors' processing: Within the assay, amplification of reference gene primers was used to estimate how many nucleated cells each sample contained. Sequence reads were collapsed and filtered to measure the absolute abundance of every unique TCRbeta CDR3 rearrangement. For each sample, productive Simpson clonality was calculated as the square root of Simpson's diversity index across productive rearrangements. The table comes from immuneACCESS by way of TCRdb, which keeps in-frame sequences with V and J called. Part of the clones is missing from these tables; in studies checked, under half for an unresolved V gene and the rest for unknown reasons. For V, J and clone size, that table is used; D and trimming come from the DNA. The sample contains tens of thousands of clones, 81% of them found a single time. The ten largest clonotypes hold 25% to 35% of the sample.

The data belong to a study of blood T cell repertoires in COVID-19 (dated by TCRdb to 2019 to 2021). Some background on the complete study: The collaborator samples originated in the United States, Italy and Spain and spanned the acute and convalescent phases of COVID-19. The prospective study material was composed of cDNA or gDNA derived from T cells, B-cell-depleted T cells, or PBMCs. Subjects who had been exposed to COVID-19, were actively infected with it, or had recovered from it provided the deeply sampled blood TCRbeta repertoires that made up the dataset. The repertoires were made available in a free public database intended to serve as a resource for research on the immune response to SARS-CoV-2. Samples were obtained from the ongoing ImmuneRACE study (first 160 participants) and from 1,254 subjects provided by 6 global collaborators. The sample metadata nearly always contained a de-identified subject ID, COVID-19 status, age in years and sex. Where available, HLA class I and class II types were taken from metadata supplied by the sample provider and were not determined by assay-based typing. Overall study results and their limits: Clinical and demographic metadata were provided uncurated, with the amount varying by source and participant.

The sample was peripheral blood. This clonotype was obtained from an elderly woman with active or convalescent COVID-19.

The CDR3 corresponds to CASRETGSYGYTF. The DNA sequence is TGTGCCAGCAGAGAAACAGGGAGCTATGGCTACACCTTC. Recombination joined TRBV12-3 or TRBV12-4 with TRBJ1-2; possibly the D gene is TRBD1, per 6 matching bases. The V and J ends are trimmed by 6 bases and 4 bases, leaving 12 bases between them. Reading from cysteine to phenylalanine, the CDR3 counts 13 amino acids. Just the 39-base CDR3 DNA is kept, in frame starting at base 1.